Sequencing of this TCR beta chain was carried out in a study of lymphopenia after photon versus proton radiotherapy. Study conclusions and caveats: Survival link was tested only in deceased patients; proton benefit remains a possibility. Proton therapy kept repertoires fairly stable, unlike photons, which gained effector/memory cells.

The method was immunoSEQ multiplex PCR; TCRdb's version includes in-frame clones alone and lacks a portion of them. The sample comprises 89,000 or so clones, around 83% of which are singletons, and over 1.1% rests with the top ten. In regard to this clone: Its cognate antigen is unknown.

The receptor was derived from a man in his sixties with pancreatic cancer. The source was peripheral blood, collected from a patient treated with proton-based radiotherapy.

This chain's CDR3 is CASSQRTGVNFEQFF. CDR3 in DNA: TGTGCCAGCAGCCAGCGGACAGGGGTAAATTTCGAGCAGTTCTTC. The chain couples TRBV14 to TRBJ2-1; 9 bases line up with TRBD1. V was clipped by 3 bases and J by 10 bases; unmatched bases: 10. The CDR3 is made up of 15 amino acids. In germline, CDR1 is SGHDN, CDR2 FVKESK.